The present T cell receptor beta chain was sequenced within a study of post-analysis software for immune sequencing data (dated by TCRdb to the mid-2010s). For context, the study as a whole: The recorded disease courses included relapsing-remitting, secondary progressive and progressive-relapsing multiple sclerosis, and some patients had no subtype annotation. The multiple sclerosis patient repertoires were compared with about a dozen previously published healthy control repertoires from donors aged roughly 6 to 27 years. A subset of samples was prepared in parallel using single-end sample barcoding, then pooled and co-amplified after Illumina adapter ligation.

To demonstrate the VDJtools post-analysis software, TCR beta repertoires were profiled from the peripheral blood of 10 to 15 young patients with multiple sclerosis. The multiple sclerosis patients were children and adolescents between roughly 6 and 17 years of age. Summary of the overall study and its limitations: A handful of TRBV segments, including TRBV5-6, TRBV5-1 and TRBV20-1, were significantly more frequent in patients than controls. Direct clustering with F measure showed strong co-clustering of samples prepared in the same batch, prompting a batch-effect correction. The multiple sclerosis patient group was slightly younger than the control group. Multiple sclerosis patients had significantly lower normalized Chao1 diversity than controls, a result that suggests substantial peripheral T-cell clonal expansion.

Library creation used PCR. TCRdb shows the sequencer as Illumina HiSeq 2500. To reduce PCR and sequencing biases, unique molecular identifiers were incorporated into the TCR beta cDNA libraries. Per 1 to 10 million input T cells, around 500,000 cDNA molecules were obtained, such that each molecule approximated one T cell. Patient libraries were prepared and sequenced with the same protocol used for the earlier healthy control dataset. Within a given batch, samples were prepared together, multiplexed and sequenced on the same HiSeq lane. The original methods were these. MIGEC handled the raw barcoded reads, throwing out single-read molecular identifier groups before consensus assembly and CDR3 extraction. VDJtools was used for post-analysis of the clonotype tables, with diversity normalized by down-sampling every dataset to the smallest sample size. Repertoire overlap clustering matched CDR3 amino acid but not nucleotide sequences to correct batch-related cross-sample contamination. Using fastp at Q25 and MiXCR, TCRdb reprocessed the public reads and kept productive beta chains. Every CDR3 protein is listed once, alongside the most common genes and DNA of its rows. TCRdb assigned the V and J calls; the authors' analysis was not used. This sample has hundreds of thousands of distinct CDR3 sequences in its table, and around 27% of those were observed once. Roughly 0.57% of the sample goes to the ten largest clones.

The junction shows trimming of 7 bases on V and 2 bases on J, and the gene matches do not reach 7 bases of it. The CDR3 measures 16 amino acids from cysteine to phenylalanine. The kept DNA is CDR3 alone, 48 bases in frame from the first base. Turning to this clonotype: Its antigen is not yet known. A much bigger clone sits one base away, suggesting this may be a read error.

The material sequenced was blood. The origin of this receptor is a girl between 10 and 17 years old with multiple sclerosis. Recombination linked TRBV12-3 or TRBV12-4 to TRBJ2-1, and 11 junctional nucleotides match TRBD2. Here the CDR3 is given as CASNPRLAGTYNEQFF. In nucleotide form, the sequence is TGTGCCAGCAATCCTAGACTAGCGGGGACCTACAATGAGCAGTTCTTC.